This T cell receptor beta chain comes out of a study of T cell responses to AZD1222 COVID-19 vaccine. TCRdb's table, derived via immunoSEQ multiplex PCR, lists solely in-frame clones and lacks some. The repertoire holds approximately 190,000 clones, with approximately 87% as singletons. The study, taken as a whole, reports: The donor cohort was predominantly white British with a female majority, and clonal diversity may have been underestimated.

V gave up 4 bases and J gave up 10 bases, with 13 bases separating them. Germline lookup yields CDR1 SEHNR and CDR2 FQNEAQ (reference sequence). CDR3 size: 13 residues. Concerning this clone itself: Its antigen is unidentified.

The material sequenced was peripheral blood, taken on day 0 of MenACWY control vaccination. The rearrangement joins TRBV7-9 to TRBJ1-4, with a weak D call TRBD1 (5 bases). This clonotype originated in an adult in good health. The DNA for the CDR3 is TGTGCCAGCAGCTCGGGGACCCCGGGAAAACTGTTTTTT. Its protein is CASSSGTPGKLFF.